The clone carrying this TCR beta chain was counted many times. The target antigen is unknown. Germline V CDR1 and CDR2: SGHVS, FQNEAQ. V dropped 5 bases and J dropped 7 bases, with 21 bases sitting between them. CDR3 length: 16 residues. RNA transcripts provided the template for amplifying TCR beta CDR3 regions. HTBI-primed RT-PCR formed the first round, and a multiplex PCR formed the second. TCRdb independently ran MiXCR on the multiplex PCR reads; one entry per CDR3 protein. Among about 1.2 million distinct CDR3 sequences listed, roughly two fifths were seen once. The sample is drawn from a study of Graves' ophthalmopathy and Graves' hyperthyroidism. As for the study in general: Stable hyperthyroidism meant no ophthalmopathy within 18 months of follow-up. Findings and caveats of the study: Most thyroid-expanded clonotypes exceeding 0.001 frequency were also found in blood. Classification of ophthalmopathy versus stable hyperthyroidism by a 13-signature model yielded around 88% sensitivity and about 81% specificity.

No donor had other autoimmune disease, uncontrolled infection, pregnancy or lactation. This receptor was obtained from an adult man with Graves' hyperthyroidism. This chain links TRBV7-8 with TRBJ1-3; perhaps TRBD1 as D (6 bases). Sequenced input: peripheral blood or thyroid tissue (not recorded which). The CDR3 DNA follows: TGTGCCAGCAGCCGCGAGAGGGGACACTCTGTTAACACCATATATTTT. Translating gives CASSRERGHSVNTIYF.